The source of this TCR beta chain is a study of technical replicates of blood from a handful of donors. Clones were read by immunoSEQ multiplex PCR, and TCRdb kept only the in-frame ones, dropping some. The sample lists over 85,000 clones, around 94% seen once, with over 0.2% in the top ten. Unmatched junction bases numbered 4, after V lost 6 bases and J lost 4 bases. Germline CDR1 is MDHEN and CDR2 is SYDVKM. The CDR3 is made up of 15 amino acids. The clonotype comes from a human donor in good health. Sequencing was performed on T cells isolated from PBMCs. The J gene is TRBJ2-4, the V gene TRBV28; 12 positions agree with TRBD1. The CDR3 sequence: CASRGTGGSKNIQYF. Here the CDR3 DNA reads TGTGCCAGCAGGGGGACAGGGGGCTCTAAAAACATTCAGTACTTC.